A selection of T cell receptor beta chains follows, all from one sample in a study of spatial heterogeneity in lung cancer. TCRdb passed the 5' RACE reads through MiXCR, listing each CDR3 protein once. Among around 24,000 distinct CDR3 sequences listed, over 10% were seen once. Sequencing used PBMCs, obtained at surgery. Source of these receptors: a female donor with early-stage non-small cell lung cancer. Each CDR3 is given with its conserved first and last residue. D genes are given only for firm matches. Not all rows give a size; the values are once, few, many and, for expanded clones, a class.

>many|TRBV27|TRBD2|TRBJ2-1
TGTGCCAGCAGTTCGTGGCTAGCGGAGGGCAGCTCCTACAATGAGCAGTTCTTC
CASSSWLAEGSSYNEQFF
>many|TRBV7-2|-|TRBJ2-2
TGTGCCAGCAGCTACAGAGGGGGTAATCCCGGGGAGCTGTTTTTT
CASSYRGGNPGELFF
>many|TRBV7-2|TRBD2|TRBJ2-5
TGTGCCAGCAGCTTAAGGCAGCGGGGGGAGGCGGGAACCCAGTACTTC
CASSLRQRGEAGTQYF
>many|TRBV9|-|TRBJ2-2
TGTGCCAGCAGCGCGATAAACACCGGGGAGCTGTTTTTT
CASSAINTGELFF
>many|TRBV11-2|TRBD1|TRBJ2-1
TGTGCCAGCAGCCCGGACAGGGCGTTCAATGAGCAGTTCTTC
CASSPDRAFNEQFF
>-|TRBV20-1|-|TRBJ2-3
TGCAGTGCTAGAGATCGGGCGGGCAGGGTCCGCACAGATACGCAGTATTTT
CSARDRAGRVRTDTQYF
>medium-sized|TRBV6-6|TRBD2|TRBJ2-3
TGTGCCAGCAGTTACTCCGCACTAGCGGGGGGCGGCACAGATACGCAGTATTTT
CASSYSALAGGGTDTQYF
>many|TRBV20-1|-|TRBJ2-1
TGCAGTGCTAGAATCAAGCAGGGTTTCGATGAGCAGTTCTTC
CSARIKQGFDEQFF
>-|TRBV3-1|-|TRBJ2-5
TGTGCCAGCAGCCAAGTAGTGGGGGAGACCCAGTACTTC
CASSQVVGETQYF
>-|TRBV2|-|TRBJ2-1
TGTGCCAGCAGGACAAGCCCCTACAATGAGCAGTTCTTC
CASRTSPYNEQFF
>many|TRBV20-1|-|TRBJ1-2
TGCAGTGCTAACCCAGTTAGGATTTCCTACACCTTC
CSANPVRISYTF
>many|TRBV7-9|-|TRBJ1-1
TGTGCCAGCAGCTTACTGATCGCTCAAGCTTTCTTT
CASSLLIAQAFF
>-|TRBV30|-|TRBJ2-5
TGTGTCACGTCTGGGGGGCTAGCAGGGACCCAGTACTTC
CVTSGGLAGTQYF
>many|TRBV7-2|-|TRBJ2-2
TGTGCCAGCATCCCCGACCGCTCCACGAACACCGGGGAGCTGTTTTTT
CASIPDRSTNTGELFF
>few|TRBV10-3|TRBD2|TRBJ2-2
TGTGCCATCAGTGAGTCGAGCCTAGCGGGGGGCTCGAACACCGGGGAGCTGTTTTTT
CAISESSLAGGSNTGELFF
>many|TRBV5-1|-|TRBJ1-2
TGCGCCAGCAGCCCAGGCACTAACTATGGCTACACCTTC
CASSPGTNYGYTF
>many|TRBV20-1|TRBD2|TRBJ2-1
TGCAGTGCGTACACTAGCGGGAGCTTCGGCAATGAGCAGTTCTTC
CSAYTSGSFGNEQFF
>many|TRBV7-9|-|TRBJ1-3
TGTGCCAGCAGCTTAACGGCCAGCCTATCCTCGGGAAACACCATATATTTT
CASSLTASLSSGNTIYF